This T cell receptor beta chain was retrieved from a study of shared clonotypes between healthy human individuals. Overall study results and limits: Across four donors, naive CD4 shared roughly 5%, naive CD8 more than 3%, memory CD4 2% to 2.5%, memory CD8 0.4%.

TCRdb's copy holds only in-frame clones and misses some; the assay was immunoSEQ multiplex PCR. The table shows 1,500,000 or so clones, with 95% to 97% occurring only once. Concerning this clone: Antigen: not known.

Germline V gives CDR1 SGHRS, CDR2 YFSETQ. Trimming removed 0 bases from V and 6 bases from J; junction bases left unmatched: 5. The CDR3 covers 15 residues. Sequencing was carried out using naive CD4+ T cells sorted from blood. Subset specified: CD45RA+ positively selected. V gene TRBV5-1 combines with J gene TRBJ2-4; 8 nucleotides agree with TRBD1. This receptor was obtained from a man aged 25 to 40 in good health. The CDR3 spells CASSLAGQGGNIQYF. In nucleotides, the CDR3 is TGCGCCAGCAGCTTGGCCGGACAGGGAGGAAACATTCAGTACTTC.